These 31 T cell receptor beta chains came from one sample sequenced in a study of cytomegalovirus exposure and HLA in healthy donors. Repertoires were generated with immunoSEQ multiplex PCR, while TCRdb's copy carries only in-frame clones and drops some. This sample carries roughly 130,000 clones, around nine tenths of them seen once, and the ten largest clones take about 1.5%. The specimen was PBMCs. The receptors stem from a man aged 30 to 39 in good health and CMV-seronegative.

The chain carries TRBV18 and TRBJ1-2, with D perhaps TRBD1 (5 bases). CDR1 is KGHSH and CDR2 is LQKENI in the germline V gene. V was trimmed by 2 bases and J by 8 bases, leaving 15 bases between them. The CDR3 has 14 residues. The CDR3 is CASSPTFTGVGYTF. CDR3 DNA: TGTGCCAGCTCACCAACGTTCACGGGGGTCGGCTACACCTTC.

Written as DNA, the CDR3 is TGTGCCAGCGTCCTGGAGGGCGTCTACAATGAGCAGTTCTTC. It encodes CASVLEGVYNEQFF. This chain joins TRBV7-9 and TRBJ2-1; tentatively, D is TRBD2 (6 bases). The ends were cut back, 8 bases at V and 3 bases at J, with 14 bases in the middle. The length of the CDR3 is 14 residues. Germline V CDR1 and CDR2: SEHNR, FQNEAQ (reference sequence).

This clone has a handful of counts. The chain recombines TRBV6-1 with TRBJ2-1, with 10 bases that match TRBD2. Germline CDR1 MNHNS, CDR2 SASEGT. The CDR3 spans 13 residues. After removal of 8 bases from V and 4 bases from J, the junction contained 2 bases not matched to a gene. In DNA, the CDR3 is TGTGCCAGCGGACTAGCGGATTACAATGAGCAGTTCTTC. As protein: CASGLADYNEQFF.

The chain employs TRBV15 and TRBJ1-1; D is undetermined. The germline V gene encodes CDR1 LNHNV and CDR2 YYDKDF (reference sequence). The CDR3 is 13 amino acids. V was pared by 4 bases and J by 0 bases, with 6 bases between. The CDR3 is CATSILMNTEAFF. The CDR3 DNA follows: TGTGCCACCAGCATACTTATGAACACTGAAGCTTTCTTT.

The V and J genes are TRBV6-5 and TRBJ2-5, with D perhaps TRBD1 (5 bases). The CDR3 length is 14 residues. V lost 5 bases and J 4 bases, leaving 14 bases between the germline ends. Per germline, CDR1 MNHEY and CDR2 SVGAGI. The CDR3 DNA reads TGTGCCAGCAGTCCCATGGGGCTCCGAGAGACCCAGTACTTC. This translates into CASSPMGLRETQYF.

The chain uses TRBV30 and TRBJ1-5; a possible D gene is TRBD1 (6 bases). The CDR3 runs 14 residues. Germline-derived CDR1 and CDR2 are GTSNPN and SVGIG (reference sequence). The V and J ends lost 4 bases and 2 bases respectively, with 12 bases between them. CDR3 protein: CAWTKQGGNQPQHF. The CDR3 DNA follows: TGTGCCTGGACTAAACAGGGTGGCAATCAGCCCCAGCATTTT.

This chain links TRBV2 with TRBJ2-7, with 12 bases matching TRBD2. Germline assignment: CDR1 SNHLY and CDR2 FYNNEI. The junction had 4 bases not matched to a gene; V was cut back by 6 bases and J by 1 base. The CDR3 contains 15 residues. The CDR3 reads CASRTSGSASYEQYF. CDR3 in DNA: TGTGCCAGCAGGACTAGCGGGAGTGCGTCCTACGAGCAGTACTTC.

The gene calls are TRBV21-1 and TRBJ1-2; TRBD1 is the table's D call and was not checked against the DNA. TRBV21-1 is labeled a pseudogene. CDR3 length: 15 residues. Here the CDR3 reads CASSKGKGSNYGYTF. The CDR3 coding sequence is TGTGCCAGCAGCAAAGGTAAGGGGTCTAACTATGGCTACACCTTC.

The J gene is TRBJ2-7, the V gene TRBV4-3, with 7 positions matching TRBD2. Germline loops: CDR1 LGHNA, CDR2 YSLEER. The CDR3 has 16 residues. Trimming cost V 0 bases and J 0 bases; bases outside gene matches: 5. CDR3 amino acids: CASSQDRAGASYEQYF. DNA of the CDR3: TGCGCCAGCAGCCAAGATCGGGCGGGAGCCTCCTACGAGCAGTACTTC.

The chain is built from TRBV19 and TRBJ1-5; D is undetermined. V was trimmed by 5 bases and J by 0 bases, leaving 2 bases between them. The germline V gene encodes CDR1 LNHDA and CDR2 SQIVND (reference sequence). CDR3 size: 12 residues. CDR3 sequence (DNA): TGTGCCAGTAGTTATAGCAATCAGCCCCAGCATTTT. Encoded protein: CASSYSNQPQHF.

The V gene is TRBV5-4, the J gene TRBJ2-4; 10 bases are shared with TRBD1. Germline V CDR1 and CDR2: SGHNT, YYREEE (reference sequence). The CDR3 is 12 residues long. The CDR3: CAWDRGGNIQYF. CDR3 nucleotide sequence: TGTGCATGGGACAGGGGTGGCAACATTCAGTACTTC.

J is TRBJ1-1 and V is TRBV7-3; a possible D gene is TRBD1 (5 bases). The CDR3 runs 14 residues. Trimming shortened V by 0 bases and J by 3 bases, and 8 bases separated the two germline ends. Germline values: CDR1 SGHTA, CDR2 FQGTGA. The CDR3 DNA reads TGTGCCAGCAGCTTAACGGGCAGGGACACTGAAGCTTTCTTT. It encodes CASSLTGRDTEAFF.

The chain carries TRBV9 and TRBJ2-3; TRBD2 matches at 7 bases. The ends lost 2 bases at V and 3 bases at J; junction bases unmatched: 9. The length of the CDR3 is 16 residues. CDR1 is SGDLS, CDR2 YYNGEE, per germline. The CDR3: CASSVLGGRGTDTQYF. DNA for the CDR3: TGTGCCAGCAGCGTGTTGGGAGGGAGAGGGACAGATACGCAGTATTTT.

The chain's CDR3 is CASSLQGYYNEQFF. DNA for the CDR3: TGTGCCAGCAGCTTACAGGGGTATTACAATGAGCAGTTCTTC. The chain couples TRBV11-3 to TRBJ2-1; D perhaps matches TRBD1 (6 bases). V was cut by 2 bases and J by 4 bases, with 9 bases left in between. The CDR3 runs to 14 residues. CDR1 SGHNT and CDR2 YENEEA come from the germline V gene.

About this clone: A junction boundary mismatches the germline segment, possibly from a read error. The chain recombines TRBV18 with TRBJ2-3, with TRBD2 matching 7 bases. The CDR3 covers 12 residues. The germline V gene has CDR1 KGHSH and CDR2 LQKENI. The CDR3 nucleotides read TGTGCCAGCTCACCAGCGGGAGCCGATCTGGATTTT. Translation gives CASSPAGADLDF.

The chain employs TRBV27 and TRBJ1-1; 7 positions match TRBD1. CDR3 length: 13 amino acids. Germline V gene sequence: CDR1 MNHEY, CDR2 SMNVEV (reference sequence). V was pared by 6 bases and J by 5 bases, with 6 bases of the junction left unmatched. The CDR3 DNA follows: TGTGCCAGCAGCTCAAGGGGGCTGACTGAAGCTTTCTTT. Its protein product is CASSSRGLTEAFF.

The rearrangement uses TRBV5-1 and TRBJ2-5; perhaps TRBD1 as D (5 bases). V lost 0 bases and J lost 5, with 14 bases in between. From germline, CDR1 is SGHRS and CDR2 YFSETQ. The CDR3 length is 15 residues. The DNA of the CDR3 is TGCGCCAGCAGCTTGGCCAGGGCTCCTAGGGAGACCCAGTACTTC. Its protein product is CASSLARAPRETQYF.

The V gene is TRBV7-9, the J gene TRBJ2-7; D might be TRBD2 (6 bases). CDR1 SEHNR and CDR2 FQNEAQ come from the germline V gene (reference sequence). Between the trimmed V and J ends, which lost 7 bases and 4 bases, there was a span of 23 bases. The CDR3 spans 16 residues. CDR3 loop: CASTPPYAMGGYEQYF. The CDR3 bases are TGTGCCAGCACCCCACCCTATGCCATGGGAGGATACGAGCAGTACTTC.

This chain joins TRBV19 and TRBJ1-1; D gene uncertain. The V gene's germline CDR1 is LNHDA and CDR2 SQIVND (reference sequence). This CDR3 region has 13 residues. The V end lost 6 bases, the J end lost 2 bases, and 10 bases lay between the germline ends. The CDR3 nucleotides are TGTGCCAGTAGGGAACAGTTTAACACTGAAGCTTTCTTT. Protein: CASREQFNTEAFF.

The rearrangement links TRBV27 to TRBJ2-7; TRBD1 is a possible D gene (6 bases). V shed 8 bases and J shed 6 bases, with 14 bases lying between them. The CDR3 contains 12 residues. Per germline, CDR1 MNHEY and CDR2 SMNVEV (reference sequence). The DNA of the CDR3 is TGTGCCAGCGGAACAGGGTCTCGCGAGCAGTACTTC. Translated: CASGTGSREQYF.

In its sample, this clone was seen a few times. The chain is built from TRBV29-1 and TRBJ1-2; 8 nucleotides match TRBD1. The trim removed 7 bases at V and 4 bases at J, leaving 5 bases unmatched. Per germline, CDR1 SQVTM and CDR2 ANQGSEA. This CDR3 contains 12 residues. CDR3 nucleotides: TGCAGCGCCGACAGGGGAAGCTATGGCTACACCTTC. Translating it yields CSADRGSYGYTF.

V and J are TRBV7-6 and TRBJ2-7; possibly TRBD2 for D (6 bases). V dropped 4 bases and J dropped 0 bases, with 16 bases sitting between them. Germline V gene sequence: CDR1 SGHVS, CDR2 FNYEAQ. This CDR3 comprises 16 residues. In DNA, the CDR3 is TGTGCCAGCAGCTCGGTTAGCGGAACGAGCTCCTACGAGCAGTACTTC. It is translated as CASSSVSGTSSYEQYF.

This clone was counted between two and nine times. The chain combines TRBV5-5 with TRBJ2-7; possible D gene TRBD1, 6 bases. The CDR3 runs to 16 residues. V was clipped by 1 base and J by 2 bases, with 16 bases between them. Germline CDR1 SGHKS, CDR2 YYEKEE (reference sequence). The chain's CDR3 is CASSLTWLRTAYEQYF. DNA for the CDR3: TGTGCCAGCAGCTTGACCTGGTTAAGGACAGCCTACGAGCAGTACTTC.

The rearrangement links TRBV29-1 to TRBJ1-3; the D gene is possibly TRBD1 (5 bases). V lost 4 bases and J 1 base, leaving 8 bases between the germline ends. Germline V gene data show CDR1 as SQVTM and CDR2 as ANQGSEA. The CDR3 spans 13 residues. In DNA form, the CDR3 reads TGCAGCGTTGTTCAGGGTTCTGGAAACACCATATATTTT. Translated, it gives CSVVQGSGNTIYF.

The chain links TRBV30 to TRBJ2-1, with D maybe TRBD2 (6 bases). The V end was cut by 8 bases, the J end by 1 base, with 9 bases between. Germline V CDR1 and CDR2: GTSNPN, SVGIG (reference sequence). This CDR3 is 12 amino acids long. In DNA form, the CDR3 reads TGTGCCATAGCGGTTTCCTACAATGAGCAGTTCTTC. As protein: CAIAVSYNEQFF.

V usage is TRBV27 and J usage is TRBJ2-7, with 9 bases identical to TRBD2. From germline, CDR1 is MNHEY and CDR2 SMNVEV (reference sequence). V was clipped by 3 bases and J by 2 bases; unmatched bases: 5. This CDR3 region has 15 residues. In nucleotides, the CDR3 is TGTGCCAGCAGTTTTGTAGCGGGAGATACCTACGAGCAGTACTTC. Translation: CASSFVAGDTYEQYF.

The chain links TRBV4-1 to TRBJ2-1; 7 positions match TRBD2. With V trimmed by 0 bases and J by 6 bases, 8 bases remained unmatched. The CDR3 runs to 16 residues. Germline CDR1 is MGHRA and CDR2 is YSYEKL. The CDR3 here is CASSQDGLAVLNEQFF. DNA of the CDR3: TGCGCCAGCAGCCAAGACGGGCTAGCGGTCCTCAATGAGCAGTTCTTC.

The gene calls are TRBV6-1 and TRBJ1-2, with a weak D call TRBD1 (5 bases). CDR1 is MNHNS and CDR2 is SASEGT in the germline V gene. V dropped 0 bases and J dropped 4 bases, with 12 bases sitting between them. This CDR3 is 15 amino acids long. The CDR3 is CASSEARWGGYGYTF. The CDR3 DNA follows: TGTGCCAGCAGTGAAGCGCGATGGGGCGGCTATGGCTACACCTTC.

The V call is TRBV2, the J call TRBJ2-3; a weak D match, TRBD2 (5 bases). Trimming removed 2 bases at V and 0 bases at J, with 12 bases between. The CDR3 is 16 residues long. Germline CDR1 and CDR2: SNHLY and FYNNEI. The CDR3 DNA reads TGTGCCAGCAGTGAACGGCTAGCTTTTAGCACAGATACGCAGTATTTT. As protein: CASSERLAFSTDTQYF.

This sequence joins TRBV5-4 and TRBJ2-7, with 10 bases matching TRBD1. Germline V gives CDR1 SGHNT, CDR2 YYREEE (reference sequence). After removal of 4 bases from V and 2 bases from J, the junction contained 6 bases not matched to a gene. CDR3 length equals 15 residues. The CDR3 nucleotides read TGTGCCAGCAGCGATGGGACAGGGGCGACCTACGAGCAGTACTTC. This sequence encodes CASSDGTGATYEQYF.

This chain links TRBV6-1 with TRBJ1-5; 8 nucleotides line up with TRBD1. Germline loops: CDR1 MNHNS, CDR2 SASEGT. The V and J ends lost 6 bases and 6 bases, in that order; junction bases with no gene match: 4. This CDR3 has 13 residues. The CDR3 spells CASRDRVVQPQHF. DNA of the CDR3: TGTGCCAGCAGGGACAGGGTGGTTCAGCCCCAGCATTTT.